This T cell receptor (beta chain) was sequenced in a study of cytomegalovirus exposure and HLA in healthy donors. Study-wide results and limits: One later analysis, an examination of the 100 to 150 validation repertoires, found that first-cohort TCR clusters tended to co-occur in them. Cytomegalovirus association was listed for 164 TCR beta chains.

Assay used: immunoSEQ multiplex PCR; TCRdb lists only in-frame clones, some missing. The repertoire holds about 200,000 clones, with 80% to 90% as singletons. The donors were part of the approximately 120-subject validation cohort, which stood apart from the approximately 670-subject first cohort. Comment on this clone: What it binds is unknown.

Trimming cost V 2 bases and J 9 bases, with 5 bases left between them. The CDR3 has 12 amino acids. Germline V CDR1 and CDR2: MDHEN, SYDVKM. The clonotype comes from a woman aged 30 to 39 in good health and CMV-seronegative. V is TRBV28 and J is TRBJ1-6, with unresolved D. The sequencing input was PBMCs. The CDR3 nucleotides are TGTGCCAGCAGTTTAGTGAGTTCACCCCTCCACTTT. It is translated as CASSLVSSPLHF.